This is a list of T cell receptor beta chains from one sample in a study of identical twins. TCRdb used MiXCR to reprocess the 5' RACE reads, holding one entry per CDR3 protein. The sample has a few hundred thousand distinct CDR3 sequences; approximately 12% are singletons. Another study also made use of these data, one on yellow fever vaccine responses in identical twins.

Sequencing input: memory (CD45RO+) T cells sorted from blood. All receptors derive from a woman under 30 in good health. Both conserved end residues are part of each CDR3. D genes are given only for firm matches. Expanded clones are given a class, and other clones once, few, many or no size at all.

TRBJ1-1 many 13 TRBD1 TRBV6-4 TGTGCCAGCAGTGCCGGACAGGCAACTGAAGCTTTCTTT CASSAGQATEAFF
TRBJ2-2 . 17 . TRBV11-2 TGTGCCAGCAGCCATATGGCCGGGACACCCAACACCGGGGAGCTGTTTTTT CASSHMAGTPNTGELFF
TRBJ2-3 . 13 . TRBV29-1 TGCAGCGTCGGGGACTTAGGAGTTGATACGCAGTATTTT CSVGDLGVDTQYF
TRBJ2-1 few 12 TRBD1 TRBV2 TGTGCCAGCAGGAACAGGGGGCAGGAGCAGTTCTTC CASRNRGQEQFF
TRBJ2-3 few 11 . TRBV4-1 TGCGCCAGCGCCCAGGGGTATACGCAGTATTTT CASAQGYTQYF
TRBJ2-5 . 16 . TRBV3-1 TGTGCCAGCAGCCAAGATGTCGCCAGGGGATCAGAGACCCAGTACTTC CASSQDVARGSETQYF
TRBJ1-1 . 13 TRBD1 TRBV12-3/TRBV12-4 TGTGCCAGCACGTTTTCAGGGGGCACTGAAGCTTTCTTT CASTFSGGTEAFF
TRBJ2-5 few 14 . TRBV20-1 TGCAGTGCTACTGGTCTAGATGGGAAAGAGACCCAGTACTTC CSATGLDGKETQYF
TRBJ2-6 . 14 TRBD1 TRBV9 TGTGCCACACAGGGGGCATCTGGGGCCAACGTCCTGACTTTC CATQGASGANVLTF
TRBJ1-1 few 14 . TRBV12-3/TRBV12-4 TGTGCCAGCAGTTCACGGACGGTTAACACTGAAGCTTTCTTT CASSSRTVNTEAFF
TRBJ2-2 few 14 . TRBV29-1 TGCAGCGTGAATTTGGGGAGATCCACCGGGGAGCTGTTTTTT CSVNLGRSTGELFF
TRBJ2-4 few 17 . TRBV15 TGTGCCACCAGCAGAGACCCGACAGCGATGACCAAAAACATTCAGTACTTC CATSRDPTAMTKNIQYF
TRBJ2-1 many 15 . TRBV5-1 TGCGCCAGCAGCTTGGATGCGGGATCCTACAATGAGCAGTTCTTC CASSLDAGSYNEQFF
TRBJ2-2 many 16 TRBD1 TRBV2 TGTGCCAGCAGTTCCGGGACAGGGGTTAGCACCGGGGAGCTGTTTTTT CASSSGTGVSTGELFF
TRBJ1-6 few 14 . TRBV5-1 TGCGCCAGCAGCCAAATTACAGGGTCCTCACCCCTCCACTTT CASSQITGSSPLHF
TRBJ1-2 many 15 TRBD1 TRBV5-1 TGCGCCAGCAGCGGAGGGACAGGGGAGGACTATGGCTACACCTTC CASSGGTGEDYGYTF
TRBJ2-2 . 15 TRBD2 TRBV20-1 TGCAGTGCTAGAGACCTAAGCCGGGGGGGCGGGGAGCTGTTTTTT CSARDLSRGGGELFF
TRBJ2-5 . 20 TRBD1 TRBV4-3 TGCGCCAGCAGCCAAGATCTCTCCCAGGGACAGGCGGCCTTCCAAGAGACCCAGTACTTC CASSQDLSQGQAAFQETQYF
TRBJ2-3 many 13 . TRBV29-1 TGCAGCGTTGCCCTTAGACAGTCAGATACGCAGTATTTT CSVALRQSDTQYF
TRBJ2-2 few 15 . TRBV5-1 TGCGCCAGCAGCTTGGCGGGTGCGAAGGACGGGGAGCTGTTTTTT CASSLAGAKDGELFF
TRBJ1-5 many 18 TRBD1 TRBV7-2 TGTGCCAGCAGCTTAGCGGGCCAGGGGGCCTATAGCAATCAGCCCCAGCATTTT CASSLAGQGAYSNQPQHF
TRBJ2-3 many 15 TRBD1 TRBV3-1 TGTGCCAGCAGCCTCGGGACAGGTAGCACAGATACGCAGTATTTT CASSLGTGSTDTQYF
TRBJ1-5 many 13 . TRBV6-1 TGTGCCAGCATCATTGGTAGCAATCAGCCCCAGCATTTT CASIIGSNQPQHF
TRBJ2-7 . 12 . TRBV6-5 TGTGCCAGCAGCAACGGGCCTTTGGAGCAGTACTTC CASSNGPLEQYF
TRBJ1-5 many 15 TRBD1 TRBV7-2 TGTGCCAGCAGCTTAATGACAGGGGGTAATCAGCCCCAGCATTTT CASSLMTGGNQPQHF
TRBJ2-1 many 15 . TRBV11-3 TGTGCCAGCAGCTTAGCGGGAAACTCCTACAATGAGCAGTTCTTC CASSLAGNSYNEQFF
TRBJ2-3 few 13 . TRBV7-2 TGTGCCAGCAGCTGGATTAGCACAGATACGCAGTATTTT CASSWISTDTQYF
TRBJ2-4 . 17 . TRBV7-2 TGTGCCAGCAGCGCAGAGTGGGGGCGAGGGGCCAAAAACATTCAGTACTTC CASSAEWGRGAKNIQYF
TRBJ2-2 . 14 . TRBV18 TGTGCCAGCTCACCAAAGGCCACCCCGGGGGAGCTGTTTTTT CASSPKATPGELFF
TRBJ1-6 . 16 . TRBV7-9 TGTGCCAGCAACGAAGGGGCGGGAGAGGTTAATTCACCCCTCCACTTT CASNEGAGEVNSPLHF
TRBJ1-1 few 14 . TRBV4-2 TGTGCCAGCAGCCAAGCGGGAGAAAACACTGAAGCTTTCTTT CASSQAGENTEAFF
TRBJ2-1 . 18 . TRBV10-1 TGCGCCAGCAGTGATAGGGCCCAGCGCCGGAGGTCCTACAATGAGCAGTTCTTC CASSDRAQRRRSYNEQFF
TRBJ2-7 few 13 TRBD2 TRBV20-1 TGCAGTGCCGGACTAGCGGGGGGCTACGAGCAGTACTTC CSAGLAGGYEQYF
TRBJ2-2 . 16 TRBD2 TRBV7-8 TGTGCCAGCAGCCGACCCAGCGGGGGGGCCACCGGGGAGCTGTTTTTT CASSRPSGGATGELFF
TRBJ2-2 . 15 . TRBV3-1 TGTGCCAGCAGCCAAGTCCTGGACAGCACCGGGGAGCTGTTTTTT CASSQVLDSTGELFF
TRBJ2-1 . 14 . TRBV25-1 TGTGCCAGCAGTGATCGAAGGGGGTCGAATGAGCAGTTCTTC CASSDRRGSNEQFF
TRBJ2-7 many 15 TRBD1 TRBV20-1 TGCAGTGCTAGAGGATCCGGGACAGAGTCCAGCGAGCAGTACTTC CSARGSGTESSEQYF
TRBJ2-3 . 16 TRBD1 TRBV28 TGTGCCAGCGCCTCGGGACAGGGGGCGAGTATAGATACGCAGTATTTT CASASGQGASIDTQYF
TRBJ2-7 few 13 TRBD1 TRBV29-1 TGCAGCGTTGGGACAGGGGGCCTCTACGAGCAGTACTTC CSVGTGGLYEQYF